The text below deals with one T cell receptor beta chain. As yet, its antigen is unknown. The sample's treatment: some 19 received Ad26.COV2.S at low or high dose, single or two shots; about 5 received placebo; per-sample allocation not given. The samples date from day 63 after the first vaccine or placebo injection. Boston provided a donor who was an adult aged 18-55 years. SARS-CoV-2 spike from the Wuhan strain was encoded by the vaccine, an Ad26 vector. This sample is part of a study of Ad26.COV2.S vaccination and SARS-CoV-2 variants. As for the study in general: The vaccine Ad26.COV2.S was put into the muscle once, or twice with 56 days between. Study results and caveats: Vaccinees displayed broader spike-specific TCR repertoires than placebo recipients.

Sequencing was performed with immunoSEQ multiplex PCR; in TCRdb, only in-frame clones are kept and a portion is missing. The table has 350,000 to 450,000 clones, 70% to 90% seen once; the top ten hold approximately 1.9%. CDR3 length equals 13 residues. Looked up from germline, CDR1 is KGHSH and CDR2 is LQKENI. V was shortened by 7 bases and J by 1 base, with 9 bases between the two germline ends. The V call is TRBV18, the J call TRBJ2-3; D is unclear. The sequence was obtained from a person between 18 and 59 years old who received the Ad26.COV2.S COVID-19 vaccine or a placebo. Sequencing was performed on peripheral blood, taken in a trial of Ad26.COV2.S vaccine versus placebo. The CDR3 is CASCGSGTDTQYF. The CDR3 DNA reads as TGTGCCAGCTGCGGATCTGGCACAGATACGCAGTATTTT.